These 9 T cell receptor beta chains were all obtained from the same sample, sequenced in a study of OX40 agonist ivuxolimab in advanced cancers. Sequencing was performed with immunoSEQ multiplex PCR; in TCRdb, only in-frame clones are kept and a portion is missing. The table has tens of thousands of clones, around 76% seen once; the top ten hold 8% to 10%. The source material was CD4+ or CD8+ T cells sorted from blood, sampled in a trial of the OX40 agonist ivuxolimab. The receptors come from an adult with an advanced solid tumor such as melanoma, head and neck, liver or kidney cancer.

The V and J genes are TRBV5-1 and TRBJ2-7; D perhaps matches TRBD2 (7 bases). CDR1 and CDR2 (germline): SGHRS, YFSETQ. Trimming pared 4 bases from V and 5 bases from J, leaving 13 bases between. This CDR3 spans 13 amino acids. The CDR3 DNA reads TGCGCCAGCAGCACTCTAGGGGGGGACGAGCAGTACTTC. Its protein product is CASSTLGGDEQYF. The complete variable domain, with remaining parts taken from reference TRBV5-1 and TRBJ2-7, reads KAGVTQTPRYLIKTRGQQVTLSCSPISGHRSVSWYQQTPGQGLQFLFEYFSETQRNKGNFPGRFSGRQFSNSRSEMNVSTLELGDSALYLCASSTLGGDEQYFGPGTRLTVT.

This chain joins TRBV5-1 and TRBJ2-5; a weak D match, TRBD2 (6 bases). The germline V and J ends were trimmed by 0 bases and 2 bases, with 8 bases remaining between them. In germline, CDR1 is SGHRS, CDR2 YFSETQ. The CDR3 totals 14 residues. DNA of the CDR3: TGCGCCAGCAGCTTGGGGGGGAGGCAAGAGACCCAGTACTTC. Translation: CASSLGGRQETQYF.

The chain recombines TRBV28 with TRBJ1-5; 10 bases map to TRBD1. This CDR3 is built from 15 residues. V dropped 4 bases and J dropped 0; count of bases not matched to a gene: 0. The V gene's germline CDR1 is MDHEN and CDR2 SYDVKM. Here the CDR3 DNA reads TGTGCCAGCAGTTGGACAGGGGGTAGCAATCAGCCCCAGCATTTT. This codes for CASSWTGGSNQPQHF.

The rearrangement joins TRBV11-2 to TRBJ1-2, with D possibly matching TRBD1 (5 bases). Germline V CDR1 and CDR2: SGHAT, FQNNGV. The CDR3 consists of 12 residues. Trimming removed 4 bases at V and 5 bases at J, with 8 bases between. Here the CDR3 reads CASSSQVYGYTF. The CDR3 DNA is TGTGCCAGCAGCTCACAGGTGTATGGCTACACCTTC.

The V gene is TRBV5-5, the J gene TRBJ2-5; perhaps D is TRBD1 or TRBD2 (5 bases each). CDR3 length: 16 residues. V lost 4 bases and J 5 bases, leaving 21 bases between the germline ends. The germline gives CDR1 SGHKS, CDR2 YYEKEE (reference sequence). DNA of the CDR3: TGTGCCAGCAGCCCCTCCGGGGCCCCATGGGGGGAGACCCAGTACTTC. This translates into CASSPSGAPWGETQYF.

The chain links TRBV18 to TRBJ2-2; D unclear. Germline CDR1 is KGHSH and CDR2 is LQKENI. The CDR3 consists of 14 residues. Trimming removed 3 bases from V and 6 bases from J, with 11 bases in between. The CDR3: CASSPSRGPGELFF. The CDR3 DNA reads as TGTGCCAGCTCACCTTCTAGAGGTCCCGGGGAGCTGTTTTTT.

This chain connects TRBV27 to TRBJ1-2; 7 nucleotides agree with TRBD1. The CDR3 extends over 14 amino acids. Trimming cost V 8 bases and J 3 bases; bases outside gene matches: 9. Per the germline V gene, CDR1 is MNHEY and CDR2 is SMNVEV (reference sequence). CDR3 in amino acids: CASRRVGGYYGYTF. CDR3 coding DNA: TGTGCCAGCCGACGGGTAGGGGGCTACTATGGCTACACCTTC.

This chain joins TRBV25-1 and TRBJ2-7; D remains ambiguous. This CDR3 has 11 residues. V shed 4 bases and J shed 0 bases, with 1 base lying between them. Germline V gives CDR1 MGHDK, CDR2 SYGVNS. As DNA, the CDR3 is TGTGCCAGCAGTGCCTCCTACGAGCAGTACTTC. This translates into CASSASYEQYF.

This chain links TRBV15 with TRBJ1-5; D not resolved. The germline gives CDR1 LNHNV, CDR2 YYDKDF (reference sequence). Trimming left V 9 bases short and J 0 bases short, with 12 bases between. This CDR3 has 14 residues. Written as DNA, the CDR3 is TGTGCCACAAGGACGGGATATAGCAATCAGCCCCAGCATTTT. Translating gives CATRTGYSNQPQHF.